Each of the 32 T cell receptor beta chains below was sequenced from the same sample in a study of CD4 T cells in relation to SARS-CoV-2 and coronaviruses. TCRdb's table, derived via immunoSEQ multiplex PCR, lists solely in-frame clones and lacks some. The table records 30,000 to 40,000 clones, around 77% of them present only once. These receptors are not linked to any known antigen. Sequenced: memory CD4+ T cells from PBMCs, cultured in vitro. These TCRs come from an adult with COVID-19.

The rearrangement joins TRBV25-1 to TRBJ2-1; D is uncertain. V was pared by 1 base and J by 0 bases, with 4 bases between. Germline values: CDR1 MGHDK, CDR2 SYGVNS. The CDR3 runs to 14 residues. CDR3 coding DNA: TGTGCCAGCAGTGAATCCTACTCCTACAATGAGCAGTTCTTC. The encoded protein is CASSESYSYNEQFF.

Here the CDR3 DNA reads TGTGCCAGCAGTTACTCGACCGGTTTTTCTAGCGGGCACTACACCGGGGAGCTGTTTTTT. It encodes CASSYSTGFSSGHYTGELFF. The chain recombines TRBV6-7 with TRBJ2-2, with 8 bases matching TRBD2. TRBV6-7 is designated an ORF whose function remains uncertain. This CDR3 spans 20 amino acids. Unmatched junction bases numbered 15, after V lost 0 bases and J lost 3 bases.

J is TRBJ1-1 and V is TRBV10-3; D not certain. V was cut by 6 bases and J by 7 bases, with 21 bases left in between. The V gene's germline CDR1 is ENHRY and CDR2 SYGVKD. This CDR3 has 15 amino acids. The CDR3: CAIRKLLRDSNEAFF. The CDR3 DNA follows: TGTGCCATCAGGAAATTACTGCGAGATTCCAATGAAGCTTTCTTT.

The chain carries TRBV30 and TRBJ2-3; TRBD1 matches 11 bases. The trim removed 4 bases at V and 4 bases at J, leaving 4 bases unmatched. The CDR3 sequence is 14 residues long. Looked up from germline, CDR1 is GTSNPN and CDR2 is SVGIG (reference sequence). CDR3 in amino acids: CAWKDRGRADTQYF. The CDR3 nucleotides read TGTGCCTGGAAGGACAGGGGGCGTGCAGATACGCAGTATTTT.

The chain is built from TRBV28 and TRBJ1-1, with 8 bases aligning to TRBD1. Trimming cost V 2 bases and J 3 bases; bases outside gene matches: 11. The germline V gene encodes CDR1 MDHEN and CDR2 SYDVKM. This CDR3 contains 17 residues. As DNA, the CDR3 is TGTGCCAGCAGTTTACAGCTCAACAGGGGGTGGGACACTGAAGCTTTCTTT. Translating gives CASSLQLNRGWDTEAFF.

This clone was seen a few times. The rearrangement uses TRBV5-6 and TRBJ1-6; D remains unclear. Trimming removed 0 bases at V and 9 bases at J, with 4 bases between. The length of the CDR3 is 12 residues. Germline CDR1 reads SGHDT; CDR2 reads YYEEEE. The CDR3 DNA reads as TGTGCCAGCAGCTTGGTAGGTTCACCCCTCCACTTT. It translates to CASSLVGSPLHF.

This clone has only one observation. The chain has TRBV27 and TRBJ2-7; TRBD2 agrees at 14 bases. This CDR3 comprises 16 residues. The V gene's germline CDR1 is MNHEY and CDR2 SMNVEV (reference sequence). Germline trimming cut 4 bases from V and 6 bases from J; bases unmatched to any gene: 8. As DNA, the CDR3 is TGTGCCAGCAGTTGGACTAGCGGGAGGACTCTAGGCGAGCAGTACTTC. The encoded protein is CASSWTSGRTLGEQYF.

The V and J genes are TRBV4-2 and TRBJ2-7; D is uncertain. Germline-derived CDR1 and CDR2 are LGHNA and YNFKEQ. The CDR3 has 15 residues. The ends were cut back, 2 bases at V and 2 bases at J, with 13 bases in the middle. This chain's CDR3 is CASSQPRDPPYEQYF. Written as DNA, the CDR3 is TGTGCCAGCAGCCAACCCCGAGACCCACCCTACGAGCAGTACTTC.

In DNA, the CDR3 is TGTGCCAGCAGCCCCAGGTACGGAGACACCCGGGGGGCCAAAAACATTCAGTACTTC. This sequence encodes CASSPRYGDTRGAKNIQYF. This chain uses TRBV9 with TRBJ2-4, with D possibly TRBD2 on 6 matching bases. CDR1 and CDR2 from the germline V gene are SGDLS and YYNGEE. V lost 4 bases, J lost 1 base, and 24 bases lay in between. This CDR3 has 19 residues.

V and J are TRBV15 and TRBJ2-2; unclear D gene. This CDR3 contains 14 residues. Germline V gene lookup returns CDR1 LNHNV and CDR2 YYDKDF (reference sequence). The V gene lost 0 bases and the J gene lost 6 bases, with 8 bases spanning the gap. DNA for the CDR3: TGTGCCACCAGCAGAGATAATGTTGCCGGGGAGCTGTTTTTT. Amino acids: CATSRDNVAGELFF.

The chain joins TRBV9 to TRBJ2-5; 10 bases align to TRBD2. With 3 bases clipped from V and 5 bases from J, the junction kept 4 bases outside the gene matches. The CDR3 has 14 residues. Germline lookup yields CDR1 SGDLS and CDR2 YYNGEE. CDR3 DNA sequence: TGTGCCAGCAGCGCCGGGACTAGCGTTGAGACCCAGTACTTC. It specifies CASSAGTSVETQYF.

V is TRBV9 and J is TRBJ2-6; D is perhaps TRBD1 or TRBD2 (5 bases each). Trimming took off 7 bases at V and 2 bases at J, with 10 bases between the two ends. This CDR3 is 14 amino acids long. Germline V gives CDR1 SGDLS, CDR2 YYNGEE. The CDR3 sequence is CASRGSAGANVLTF. In DNA, the CDR3 is TGTGCCAGCCGGGGCAGCGCTGGGGCCAACGTCCTGACTTTC.

This chain links TRBV5-1 with TRBJ2-7, with 7 bases aligning to TRBD1. Losses at the gene ends were 2 bases for V and 3 bases for J; bases not matched to a gene: 2. There are 13 residues in the CDR3. Germline CDR1 and CDR2: SGHRS and YFSETQ. The CDR3 loop is CASSFDRDYEQYF. DNA of the CDR3: TGCGCCAGCAGCTTCGACAGGGACTACGAGCAGTACTTC.

This clone was seen a few times. The chain is built from TRBV7-9 and TRBJ1-2; D gene unclear. Germline CDR1 is SEHNR and CDR2 is FQNEAQ (reference sequence). The CDR3 consists of 12 residues. The ends were cut back, 2 bases at V and 8 bases at J, with 9 bases in the middle. CDR3 sequence reads: CASSLLREGYTF. For the CDR3, the DNA is TGTGCCAGCAGCTTACTGAGAGAGGGCTACACCTTC.

A few counts support this clone. The chain uses TRBV28 and TRBJ1-3; D ambiguous. The CDR3 runs 16 residues. Germline CDR1 is MDHEN and CDR2 is SYDVKM. V lost 7 bases and J 0 bases, leaving 16 bases between the germline ends. CDR3 sequence: CASTPRTYYSGNTIYF. The DNA of the CDR3 is TGTGCCAGCACCCCCCGGACTTATTACTCTGGAAACACCATATATTTT.

The J gene is TRBJ1-6, the V gene TRBV10-1; no definite D call. The CDR3 spans 12 residues. Germline values: CDR1 WNHNN, CDR2 SYGVQD (reference sequence). Trimming removed 8 bases from V and 9 bases from J, with 11 bases in between. Here the CDR3 DNA reads TGCGCCAGCGGGGTGATAGGTTCACCCCTCCACTTT. Translating gives CASGVIGSPLHF.

In this sample, this clone turned up a few times. The chain has TRBV10-1 and TRBJ2-7; 7 nucleotides agree with TRBD2. CDR3 length: 16 residues. V lost 3 bases, J lost 5 bases, and 13 bases stayed unmatched. Germline CDR1 is WNHNN and CDR2 is SYGVQD (reference sequence). DNA for the CDR3: TGCGCCAGCAGTGATACCGGACTAGGGATGGGTGACGAGCAGTACTTC. Protein: CASSDTGLGMGDEQYF.

The rearrangement joins TRBV9 to TRBJ2-2, with D perhaps matching TRBD1 (6 bases). Germline values: CDR1 SGDLS, CDR2 YYNGEE. The germline V and J ends were trimmed by 5 bases and 5 bases, with 16 bases remaining between them. CDR3 size: 15 residues. In DNA, the CDR3 is TGTGCCAGCAGTAGGGGACAAGGGGCGACCGGGGAGCTGTTTTTT. Its translation: CASSRGQGATGELFF.

This clone was seen a single time. The V and J genes are TRBV28 and TRBJ2-4; D may be TRBD1 or TRBD2 (5 bases each). V was clipped by 2 bases and J by 12 bases, with 14 bases between them. CDR1 is MDHEN and CDR2 is SYDVKM in the germline V gene. This CDR3 contains 13 residues. The CDR3 DNA reads TGTGCCAGCAGTTTAGGGTGGGACGGTCGTCAGTACTTC. Encoded protein: CASSLGWDGRQYF.

V usage is TRBV3-1 (or the pseudogene TRBV3-2) and J usage is TRBJ2-7; D is uncertain. V dropped 4 bases and J dropped 4 bases, with 14 bases sitting between them. Germline V lookup: CDR1 LGHDT, CDR2 YNNKEL (reference sequence). This CDR3 has 14 amino acids. The CDR3 loop reads CASSLDPVTYEQYF. The CDR3 nucleotides read TGTGCCAGCAGCCTCGACCCAGTTACGTACGAGCAGTACTTC.

V and J are TRBV7-9 and TRBJ2-5; D may be TRBD1 or TRBD2 (5 bases each). V was shortened by 2 bases and J by 4 bases, with 11 bases between the two germline ends. Germline V gene lookup returns CDR1 SEHNR and CDR2 FQNEAQ (reference sequence). CDR3 length equals 14 residues. The CDR3 spells CASSLRRGGETQYF. CDR3 nucleotides: TGTGCCAGCAGCTTACGTCGGGGCGGAGAGACCCAGTACTTC.

The V gene is TRBV27, the J gene TRBJ2-3; no definite D call. V dropped 3 bases and J dropped 2 bases, with 6 bases sitting between them. This CDR3 comprises 13 residues. The germline gives CDR1 MNHEY, CDR2 SMNVEV (reference sequence). The CDR3 reads CASSFLVTDTQYF. As DNA, the CDR3 is TGTGCCAGCAGTTTCCTTGTCACAGATACGCAGTATTTT.

V is TRBV5-1 and J is TRBJ1-1; the D gene is possibly TRBD1 (6 bases). Between the trimmed V and J ends, which lost 2 bases and 0 bases, there was a span of 8 bases. Germline V gene lookup returns CDR1 SGHRS and CDR2 YFSETQ. This CDR3 region has 14 residues. CDR3 coding DNA: TGCGCCAGCAGCTTACGGACAGTGAACACTGAAGCTTTCTTT. Its protein is CASSLRTVNTEAFF.

The rearrangement links TRBV5-1 to TRBJ2-3, with D perhaps TRBD2 (7 bases). The CDR3 spans 18 residues. V was clipped by 4 bases and J by 6 bases, with 27 bases between them. CDR1 is SGHRS and CDR2 is YFSETQ in the germline V gene. CDR3 DNA: TGCGCCAGCAGCCGGGGGGCCGTCGGGATGGGGCCTGGGGATACGCAGTATTTT. It translates to CASSRGAVGMGPGDTQYF.

The chain is built from TRBV28 and TRBJ2-1; D might be TRBD1 or TRBD2, each matching 6 bases. From germline, CDR1 is MDHEN and CDR2 SYDVKM. The CDR3 spans 15 residues. Trimming removed 6 bases from V and 7 bases from J, with 19 bases in between. The CDR3: CASSPWGAGKNEQFF. The CDR3, as DNA: TGTGCCAGCAGCCCCTGGGGGGCGGGAAAGAATGAGCAGTTCTTC.

The chain employs TRBV12-3 or TRBV12-4 and TRBJ2-7; the match to TRBD1 covers 8 bases. The length of the CDR3 is 13 residues. V lost 7 bases, J lost 2 bases, and 4 bases stayed unmatched. DNA of the CDR3: TGTGCCAGCACCCGACAGGGGACCTACGAGCAGTACTTC. Protein: CASTRQGTYEQYF.

This clone appeared once. The chain uses TRBV7-2 and TRBJ2-3, with TRBD2 identical over 7 bases. This CDR3 is 15 amino acids long. J lost 3 bases, V lost 0 bases, and 3 bases had no gene match. Germline V CDR1 and CDR2: SGHTA, FQGNSA. The CDR3 DNA sequence: TGTGCCAGCAGCTTAGCGGGAGGGCCAACAGATACGCAGTATTTT. This gives the protein CASSLAGGPTDTQYF.

In its sample, this clone was seen once. This sequence joins TRBV6-2 or TRBV6-3 and TRBJ1-4; weak D call: TRBD1 (5 bases). The CDR3 is made up of 14 amino acids. The ends were cut back, 4 bases at V and 5 bases at J, with 11 bases in the middle. The V gene's germline CDR1 is MNHEY and CDR2 SVGEGT. This CDR3 is CASSSDWGNEKLFF. The CDR3 DNA reads as TGTGCCAGCAGTTCGGACTGGGGGAATGAAAAACTGTTTTTT.

The CDR3, as DNA: TGCGCCAGCAGGCCCATGGGGACTAGCGGCTCAAATACGCAGTATTTT. It specifies CASRPMGTSGSNTQYF. The chain recombines TRBV5-1 with TRBJ2-3, with 11 positions matching TRBD2. CDR3 length: 16 residues. Germline V gene data show CDR1 as SGHRS and CDR2 as YFSETQ. V shed 5 bases, J shed 7 bases, and the junction held 12 bases outside the gene matches.

This sequence joins TRBV7-9 and TRBJ2-1; D might be TRBD1 (6 bases). The V gene lost 7 bases and the J gene lost 10 bases, with 20 bases spanning the gap. The length of the CDR3 is 14 residues. Germline V gives CDR1 SEHNR, CDR2 FQNEAQ (reference sequence). CDR3 nucleotides: TGTGCCAGCAAAGACTCCGGGACACAATCCGAGCAGTTCTTC. Its translation: CASKDSGTQSEQFF.

The chain has TRBV7-2 and TRBJ1-2; D may be TRBD1 (5 bases). CDR1 is SGHTA, CDR2 FQGNSA, per germline. V gave up 4 bases and J gave up 2 bases, with 17 bases separating them. CDR3 length: 16 amino acids. The DNA for the CDR3 is TGTGCCAGCAGCTCCCCCCCAGGCAGGGCCAACTATGGCTACACCTTC. Amino acids: CASSSPPGRANYGYTF.

The V call is TRBV2, the J call TRBJ2-1, with 11 positions matching TRBD2. CDR1 SNHLY and CDR2 FYNNEI come from the germline V gene. V lost 4 bases, J lost 8 bases, and 7 bases stayed unmatched. This CDR3 region has 15 residues. Here the CDR3 reads CASSGVAGGRYEQFF. CDR3 coding DNA: TGTGCCAGCAGTGGGGTAGCGGGAGGGAGGTATGAGCAGTTCTTC.